This T cell receptor (beta chain) comes out of a study of blood T cell repertoires in COVID-19 (TCRdb year 2020). Broadly, across the study: Samples from collaborators originated in the United States, Italy and Spain and spanned both the acute and convalescent phases of COVID-19. The material from the prospective study consisted of cDNA or gDNA derived from T cells, B-cell-depleted T cells, or PBMCs. Subjects who had been exposed to COVID-19, were actively infected with it, or had recovered from it provided the deeply sampled blood TCRbeta repertoires that made up the dataset. The repertoires were made available in a free public database intended to serve as a resource for research on the immune response to SARS-CoV-2. Samples were obtained from the ongoing ImmuneRACE study (first 160 participants) and from some 1,200 subjects provided by 6 global collaborators. Nearly every sample came with metadata listing a de-identified subject ID, COVID-19 status, age in years and sex. Where available, HLA class I and class II types were taken from metadata supplied by the sample provider and were not determined by assay-based typing.

TCRbeta CDR3 regions were amplified from genomic DNA using the immunoSEQ Assay, a bias-controlled multiplex PCR. Per the original workflow: The number of nucleated cells in each sample was estimated by amplification of reference gene primers within the assay. To quantify the absolute abundance of each unique TCRbeta CDR3 rearrangement, sequence reads were collapsed and filtered. Productive Simpson clonality was computed per sample as the square root of Simpson's diversity index over productive rearrangements. As stored in TCRdb, this immuneACCESS dataset retains in-frame rearrangements with V and J assigned. A fraction of the clones does not appear; measured against another copy, unresolved V genes explain less than half of the discrepancy, and the remainder lacks a known reason. The V and J calls and clone size were taken over from that table, and D and trimming were inferred from the DNA. The sample table contains 200,000 to 250,000 clones; only one count was recorded for more than 65% of them. Around 3.5% of the sample goes to the ten largest clones.

Collaborating institutions collected whole blood in K2EDTA tubes following their own protocols. For TCRbeta analysis, collaborators shipped samples as frozen whole blood, isolated PBMCs, or DNA extracted from either of those sample types. Findings and caveats that apply to the study as a whole: The amount of clinical and demographic metadata varied by source and participant and was provided uncurated.

V loses 7 bases of germline sequence and J loses 3 bases, and the interval between the two ends is 7 bases. The germline V gene encodes CDR1 MNHNY and CDR2 SVGAGI (reference sequence). Taken from cysteine to phenylalanine, the CDR3 has 12 residues. Of the read, only the CDR3 DNA is kept; its 36 bases are in frame from base 1. Of note for this clone: The antigen this receptor binds is unknown. Per-base qualities were not stored, and no clone one base away is much larger.

The V and J segments used are TRBV6-6 and TRBJ1-5; the D gene is not confidently resolved. The sequence was obtained from a woman of 80 years or more with acute or convalescent COVID-19. Source material: peripheral blood. CDR3 protein: CASNLDNQPQHF. In nucleotides, the sequence is TGTGCCAGCAATTTAGACAATCAGCCCCAGCATTTT.